These 20 T cell receptor beta chains originate from one sample sequenced in a study of blood T cells in healthy people across ages. With a J-beta primer mix and a sample-barcoded 5' primer, a second PCR ran roughly 6 to 11 cycles. One entry per CDR3 protein, called by TCRdb with MiXCR from the 5' RACE reads. Among roughly 1,500,000 distinct CDR3 sequences listed, around 35% were seen once. Sequenced material: blood. The receptors were sampled from a woman in her twenties or thirties in good health.

This clonotype came up a few times. The chain joins TRBV7-2 to TRBJ2-5; D is perhaps TRBD1 (5 bases). Germline CDR1 reads SGHTA; CDR2 reads FQGNSA. The CDR3 runs 13 residues. V lost 1 base and J lost 3, with 6 bases in between. CDR3 sequence (DNA): TGTGCCAGCAGCTTAGAACAGGAAGAGACCCAGTACTTC. It codes for CASSLEQEETQYF.

The chain employs TRBV20-1 and TRBJ2-4; TRBD2 matches 7 bases. Germline loops: CDR1 DFQATT, CDR2 SNEGSKA (reference sequence). Trimming took 0 bases from V and 7 from J; bases not matched to a gene: 6. This CDR3 is 14 amino acids long. CDR3 sequence (DNA): TGCAGTGCTAGAGAGGGACTACCAACCAACATTCAGTACTTC. The encoded protein is CSAREGLPTNIQYF.

To note about this clonotype: A much larger clone sits a single nucleotide away, making a read error possible. The CDR3 sequence is CASSHLCVRDREYGYTF. The CDR3 bases are TGCGCCAGCAGCCACCTATGTGTGAGGGACAGGGAATATGGCTACACCTTC. This chain links TRBV4-1 with TRBJ1-2; 9 nucleotides match TRBD1. Trimming removed 3 bases from V and 5 bases from J; junction bases left unmatched: 13. This CDR3 contains 17 residues. The germline gives CDR1 MGHRA, CDR2 YSYEKL.

This clonotype was seen many times. The chain employs TRBV9 and TRBJ1-5; no definite D call. There are 13 residues in the CDR3. Germline V CDR1 and CDR2: SGDLS, YYNGEE. V lost 0 bases, J lost 1 base, and 2 bases lay in between. CDR3 in DNA: TGTGCCAGCAGCGTAGGAAGCAATCAGCCCCAGCATTTT. Residues: CASSVGSNQPQHF.

The chain employs TRBV5-5 and TRBJ2-7; D gene uncertain. The V gene's germline CDR1 is SGHKS and CDR2 YYEKEE (reference sequence). The CDR3 is 13 amino acids. V was trimmed by 0 bases and J by 3 bases, leaving 7 bases between them. The CDR3 reads CASSLAGCYEQYF. In nucleotides, the CDR3 is TGTGCCAGCAGCTTGGCAGGATGCTACGAGCAGTACTTC.

This chain links TRBV20-1 with TRBJ1-1; D is uncertain. Germline CDR1 and CDR2: DFQATT and SNEGSKA (reference sequence). Trimming shortened V by 0 bases and J by 3 bases, and 8 bases separated the two germline ends. The CDR3 extends over 13 amino acids. The CDR3 reads CSAREEPYTEAFF. The CDR3 nucleotides are TGCAGTGCTAGAGAGGAGCCGTACACTGAAGCTTTCTTT.

This clonotype was recorded a few times. The gene calls are TRBV27 and TRBJ1-1; D perhaps matches TRBD1 (5 bases). V was shortened by 2 bases and J by 3 bases, with 7 bases between the two germline ends. There are 13 residues in the CDR3. Germline CDR1 is MNHEY and CDR2 is SMNVEV (reference sequence). CDR3 coding DNA: TGTGCCAGCAGTTTAAAGGGGTACACTGAAGCTTTCTTT. Its translation: CASSLKGYTEAFF.

A remark on this clonotype: This likely comes from a read error, as the CDR3 has no conserved phenylalanine or tryptophan at its end. Because the CDR3's place on the DNA is in doubt, the DNA is left out and the CDR3 is given as listed by TCRdb. The J gene is TRBJ2-1, the V gene TRBV3-1. Germline V CDR1 and CDR2: LGHDT, YNNKEL (reference sequence). The CDR3 length equals 13 residues, ends included. The CDR3 loop is CASSQMGGYTFGS.

The rearrangement links TRBV9 to TRBJ1-2; 11 nucleotides match TRBD1. The CDR3 is 15 amino acids. The germline CDR1 and CDR2 sequences are SGDLS and YYNGEE. Trimming cost V 4 bases and J 7 bases; bases outside gene matches: 9. The CDR3 reads CASSSPRTGGVGYTF. For the CDR3, the DNA is TGTGCCAGCAGCTCCCCCCGGACAGGGGGCGTTGGCTACACCTTC.

This clonotype was detected only a few times. The chain recombines TRBV20-1 with TRBJ1-1, with a tentative D call TRBD1 (5 bases). The CDR3 consists of 14 residues. Trimming cost V 2 bases and J 0 bases, with 10 bases left between them. Germline V gene sequence: CDR1 DFQATT, CDR2 SNEGSKA (reference sequence). CDR3 sequence: CSARSDSLNTEAFF. CDR3 nucleotides: TGCAGTGCTAGATCTGACAGCTTGAACACTGAAGCTTTCTTT.

The sample holds a few counts of this clonotype. The chain employs TRBV3-1 and TRBJ2-7; tentatively, D is TRBD2 (5 bases). Per the germline V gene, CDR1 is LGHDT and CDR2 is YNNKEL (reference sequence). V lost 4 bases and J lost 0, with 22 bases in between. The CDR3 is 18 amino acids. The CDR3 sequence: CASSPGLIYYWPSYEQYF. CDR3 sequence (DNA): TGTGCCAGCAGCCCGGGGTTGATTTACTACTGGCCCTCCTACGAGCAGTACTTC.

The rearrangement joins TRBV28 to TRBJ2-1; D gene ambiguous. V shed 5 bases and J shed 5 bases, with 13 bases lying between them. Germline CDR1 is MDHEN and CDR2 is SYDVKM. CDR3 length: 14 residues. This CDR3 is CASSTTAQNNEQFF. CDR3 in DNA: TGTGCCAGCAGTACAACTGCCCAAAACAATGAGCAGTTCTTC.

The chain combines TRBV12-3 or TRBV12-4 with TRBJ2-2; D remains ambiguous. The V end lost 3 bases, the J end lost 0 bases, and 14 bases lay between the germline ends. The CDR3 covers 17 residues. CDR3 sequence reads: CASSFPVGPANTGELFF. DNA of the CDR3: TGTGCCAGCAGTTTCCCGGTGGGTCCCGCGAACACCGGGGAGCTGTTTTTT.

The chain carries TRBV7-3 and TRBJ2-2; tentatively, D is TRBD1 (6 bases). The CDR3 loop spans 13 amino acids. CDR1 and CDR2 (germline): SGHTA, FQGTGA. The germline V and J ends were trimmed by 4 bases and 8 bases, with 11 bases remaining between them. The CDR3 sequence is CASSSMGAGELFF. DNA of the CDR3: TGTGCCAGCAGCTCCATGGGGGCGGGGGAGCTGTTTTTT. Combining the CDR3 with reference TRBV7-3 and TRBJ2-2 gives the whole variable domain GAGVSQTPSNKVTEKGKYVELRCDPISGHTALYWYRQSLGQGPEFLIYFQGTGAADDSGLPNDRFFAVRPEGSVSTLKIQRTERGDSAVYLCASSSMGAGELFFGEGSRLTVL.

The chain couples TRBV4-1 to TRBJ1-6, with D perhaps TRBD1 (5 bases). V shed 0 bases and J shed 1 base, with 7 bases lying between them. The CDR3 consists of 16 residues. Germline V gene data show CDR1 as MGHRA and CDR2 as YSYEKL. CDR3 nucleotide sequence: TGCGCCAGCAGCCAAGACAGGGTGTCCTATAATTCACCCCTCCACTTT. This codes for CASSQDRVSYNSPLHF.

The genes are TRBV27 and TRBJ2-1, with TRBD2 matching over 13 bases. J gave up 9 bases and V 4 bases, and 6 bases lay outside the gene matches. The length of the CDR3 is 15 residues. Germline lookup yields CDR1 MNHEY and CDR2 SMNVEV (reference sequence). The CDR3 protein is CASSSGTSGNGEQFF. The CDR3 region has the DNA TGTGCCAGCAGTTCCGGGACTAGCGGGAACGGTGAGCAGTTCTTC.

The chain has TRBV20-1 and TRBJ2-5; 12 bases match TRBD2. Germline V gives CDR1 DFQATT, CDR2 SNEGSKA (reference sequence). Unmatched junction bases numbered 7, after V lost 3 bases and J lost 5 bases. This CDR3 comprises 15 residues. In DNA form, the CDR3 reads TGCAGTGCTAGGCCTAGCGGGGGGGCCGAGGAGACCCAGTACTTC. Its protein product is CSARPSGGAEETQYF.

Concerning this clonotype itself: A junction boundary mismatches the germline segment, possibly from a read error. J is TRBJ2-7 and V is TRBV29-1; tentatively, D is TRBD1 (5 bases). Germline V lookup: CDR1 SQVTM, CDR2 ANQGSEA. This CDR3 is built from 12 residues. The CDR3 DNA reads TGCAACGTTAGTGACAGCTCCTACGAGCAGTACTTC. It specifies CNVSDSSYEQYF.

The rearrangement links TRBV2 to TRBJ2-3; 9 positions match TRBD2. The V gene end was trimmed by 8 bases and the J gene end by 2 bases; junction bases not matched to a gene: 11. CDR1 is SNHLY and CDR2 is FYNNEI in the germline V gene. CDR3 length equals 16 residues. In DNA, the CDR3 is TGTGCCAGCGCCAACCCTAGCGGGGCTTTCACAGATACGCAGTATTTT. It encodes CASANPSGAFTDTQYF.

V gene TRBV10-3 combines with J gene TRBJ2-1, with 10 bases that match TRBD2. The length of the CDR3 is 15 residues. CDR1 is ENHRY, CDR2 SYGVKD, per germline. V lost 0 bases to trimming and J lost 6 bases; unmatched junction nucleotides: 2. As DNA, the CDR3 is TGTGCCATCAGTGAGTCTAGCGGGAGGACCAATGAGCAGTTCTTC. Translating it yields CAISESSGRTNEQFF.